This TCR beta chain was obtained from a study of blood T cell repertoires in COVID-19. Looking at the study overall: Whether acute or convalescent, the COVID-19 samples came from the United States, Italy and Spain. PBMCs, B-cell-depleted T cells, or T cells provided the cDNA or gDNA that made up the material.

Germline V gene sequence: CDR1 WSHSY, CDR2 SAAADI. The trim removed 6 bases at V and 6 bases at J, leaving 5 bases unmatched. The CDR3 has 13 residues. Source study methods: Nucleated cell number was recorded as an estimate derived from reference gene primer amplification. The repertoire was sequenced with immunoSEQ multiplex PCR; TCRdb's copy has only in-frame clones and lacks some. V, J and clone size were drawn from that table, and D and trimming were deduced from the DNA. The data hold over 50,000 clones, with around 90% observed a single time. The J gene is TRBJ2-1, the V gene TRBV10-2, with TRBD2 matching over 7 bases. The sequenced sample consisted of peripheral blood. This TCR was recovered from a man aged 50-60 years with active COVID-19. CDR3 protein: CASSPGLTNEQFF. In DNA, the CDR3 is TGCGCCAGCAGCCCGGGACTAACCAATGAGCAGTTCTTC.